This TCR beta chain was recorded in a study of blood T cell repertoires in COVID-19. Study-level information: Spain, Italy and the United States supplied samples that represented acute and convalescent COVID-19. The cDNA or gDNA used as material had been derived from T cells, B-cell-depleted T cells, or PBMCs.

Authors' processing steps: Nucleated cell number was recorded as an estimate derived from reference gene primer amplification. The method was immunoSEQ multiplex PCR; TCRdb's version includes in-frame clones alone and lacks a portion of them. V, J and clone size were drawn from that table, and D and trimming were deduced from the DNA. The sample lists more than 85,000 clones; 85% to 90% were seen once. Trimming left V 2 bases short and J 7 bases short, with 15 bases between. Germline CDR1 reads LNHNV; CDR2 reads YYDKDF (reference sequence). This CDR3 spans 15 amino acids. Sequenced: peripheral blood. This TCR came from a human donor in a cohort sampled during active COVID-19. The chain carries TRBV15 and TRBJ1-5; weak D call: TRBD1 (5 bases). CDR3 protein: CATSRSVQGGQPQHF. The CDR3 region has the DNA TGTGCCACCAGCAGAAGCGTCCAGGGTGGCCAGCCCCAGCATTTT.